Below, 8 T cell receptor beta chains from the same sample are listed, as sequenced in a study of PD-1 blockade in classical Hodgkin lymphoma. Time point of the sample: cycle 4 day 1 (C4D1), after less than seven weeks of nivolumab. Brentuximab vedotin exposure varied among the patients, all of whom had relapsed after autologous stem cell transplantation. Some clones are missing from TCRdb's copy, which holds only in-frame ones; the method was immunoSEQ multiplex PCR. The data hold about 50,000 clones, with about 75% observed a single time. The sample consisted of peripheral blood mononuclear cells (PBMCs), taken before the fourth cycle of nivolumab. Receptor source: a human donor with classical Hodgkin lymphoma.

Note on this clone: Other DNA sequences of this sample code for an identical CDR3. The chain is built from TRBV28 and TRBJ2-5; 8 nucleotides match TRBD2. Unmatched junction bases numbered 5, after V lost 6 bases and J lost 2 bases. The CDR3 totals 14 residues. Germline CDR1 is MDHEN and CDR2 is SYDVKM. The CDR3 DNA is TGTGCCAGCAGCCTCGGGGGGGTGCAAGAGACCCAGTACTTC. Its protein is CASSLGGVQETQYF.

The chain is built from TRBV6-5 and TRBJ1-1; maybe TRBD1 (5 bases). Germline CDR1 reads MNHEY; CDR2 reads SVGAGI. CDR3 length: 11 residues. Trimming cost V 4 bases and J 8 bases, with 8 bases left between them. The CDR3 loop reads CASSSTVEAFF. CDR3 DNA sequence: TGTGCCAGCAGTTCGACAGTGGAAGCTTTCTTT.

The chain links TRBV7-2 to TRBJ2-3, with 7 bases that match TRBD1. The trim removed 6 bases at V and 4 bases at J, leaving 16 bases unmatched. The CDR3 is made up of 17 amino acids. Looked up from germline, CDR1 is SGHTA and CDR2 is FQGNSA. This CDR3 is CASRPHRQGPPPDTQYF. The CDR3 bases are TGTGCCAGCAGACCACACAGACAGGGCCCTCCCCCAGATACGCAGTATTTT.

CDR3 DNA: TGTGCCAGCTCACCTGGGACAGGCCTCATGAACACTGAAGCTTTCTTT. Protein sequence: CASSPGTGLMNTEAFF. The rearrangement joins TRBV18 to TRBJ1-1, with TRBD1 matching 8 bases. The CDR3 runs 16 residues. The ends lost 3 bases at V and 0 bases at J; junction bases unmatched: 6. Looked up from germline, CDR1 is KGHSH and CDR2 is LQKENI. The full variable domain, in which reference TRBV18 and TRBJ1-1 provide the parts outside the CDR3, is NAGVMQNPRHLVRRRGQEARLRCSPMKGHSHVYWYRQLPEEGLKFMVYLQKENIIDESGMPKERFSAEFPKEGPSILRIQQVVRGDSAAYFCASSPGTGLMNTEAFFGQGTRLTVV.

This clone came up once. The chain combines TRBV19 with TRBJ2-7; TRBD2 matches 7 bases. CDR3 size: 16 residues. The V segment lost 0 bases and the J segment 3 bases; nucleotides outside the gene matches: 8. CDR1 is LNHDA and CDR2 is SQIVND in the germline V gene (reference sequence). The CDR3 spells CASSIERLAPYYEQYF. CDR3 in DNA: TGTGCCAGTAGTATAGAGCGACTAGCCCCGTACTACGAGCAGTACTTC.

This chain uses TRBV28 with TRBJ1-5; D gene uncertain. Trimming shortened V by 6 bases and J by 0 bases, and 12 bases separated the two germline ends. CDR1 is MDHEN and CDR2 is SYDVKM in the germline V gene. The CDR3 runs to 15 residues. This chain's CDR3 is CASSPGTPSNQPQHF. CDR3 nucleotides: TGTGCCAGCAGCCCCGGCACCCCTAGCAATCAGCCCCAGCATTTT.

This clone was seen just once. The rearrangement joins TRBV5-1 to TRBJ1-6; maybe TRBD1 (5 bases). V was cut by 2 bases and J by 7 bases, with 13 bases left in between. The CDR3 spans 15 residues. Per germline, CDR1 SGHRS and CDR2 YFSETQ. The CDR3 DNA follows: TGCGCCAGCAGCTTCAGGGTTTCCTCCAATTCACCCCTCCACTTT. This gives the protein CASSFRVSSNSPLHF.

CDR3 DNA sequence: TGTGCCAGTAACCCGGGGAACACCGGGGAGCTGTTTTTT. Its translation is CASNPGNTGELFF. V usage is TRBV19 and J usage is TRBJ2-2; D not certain. This CDR3 is 13 amino acids long. Germline assignment: CDR1 LNHDA and CDR2 SQIVND (reference sequence). The ends were cut back, 7 bases at V and 1 base at J, with 7 bases in the middle.